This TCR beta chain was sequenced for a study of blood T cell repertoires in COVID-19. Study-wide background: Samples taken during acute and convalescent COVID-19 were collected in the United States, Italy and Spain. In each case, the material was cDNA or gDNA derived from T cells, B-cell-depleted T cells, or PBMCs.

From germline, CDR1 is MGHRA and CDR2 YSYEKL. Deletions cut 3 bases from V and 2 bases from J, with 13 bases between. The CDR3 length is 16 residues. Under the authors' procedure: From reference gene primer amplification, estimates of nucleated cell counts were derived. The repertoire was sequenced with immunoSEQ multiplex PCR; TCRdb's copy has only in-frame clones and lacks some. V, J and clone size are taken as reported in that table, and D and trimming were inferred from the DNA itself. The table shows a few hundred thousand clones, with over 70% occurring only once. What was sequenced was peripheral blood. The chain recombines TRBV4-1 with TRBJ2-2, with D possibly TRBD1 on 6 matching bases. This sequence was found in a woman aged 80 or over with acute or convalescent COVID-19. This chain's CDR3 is CASSHAKGVNTGELFF. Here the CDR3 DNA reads TGCGCCAGCAGCCATGCCAAGGGGGTAAACACCGGGGAGCTGTTTTTT.